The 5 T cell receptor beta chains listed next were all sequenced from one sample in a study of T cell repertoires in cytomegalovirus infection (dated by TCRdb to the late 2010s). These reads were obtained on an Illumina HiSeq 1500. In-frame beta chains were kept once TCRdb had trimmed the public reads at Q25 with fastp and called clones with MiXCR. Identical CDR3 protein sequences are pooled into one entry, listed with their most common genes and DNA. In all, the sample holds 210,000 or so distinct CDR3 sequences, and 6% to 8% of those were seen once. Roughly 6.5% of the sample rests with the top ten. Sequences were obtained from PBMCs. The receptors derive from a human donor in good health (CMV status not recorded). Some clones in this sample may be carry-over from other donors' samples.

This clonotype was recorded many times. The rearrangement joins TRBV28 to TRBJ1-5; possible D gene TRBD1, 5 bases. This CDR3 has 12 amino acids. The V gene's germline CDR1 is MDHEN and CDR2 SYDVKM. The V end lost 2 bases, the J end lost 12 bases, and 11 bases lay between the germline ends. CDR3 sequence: CASSLRWGVQHF. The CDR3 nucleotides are TGTGCCAGCAGTTTAAGGTGGGGGGTCCAGCATTTT.

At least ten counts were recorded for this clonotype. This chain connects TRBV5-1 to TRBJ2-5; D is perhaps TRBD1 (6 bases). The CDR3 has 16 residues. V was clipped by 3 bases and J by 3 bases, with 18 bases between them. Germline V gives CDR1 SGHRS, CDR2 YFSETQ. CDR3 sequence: CASSWSPGAVEETQYF. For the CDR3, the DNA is TGCGCCAGCAGCTGGTCCCCAGGGGCGGTGGAAGAGACCCAGTACTTC.

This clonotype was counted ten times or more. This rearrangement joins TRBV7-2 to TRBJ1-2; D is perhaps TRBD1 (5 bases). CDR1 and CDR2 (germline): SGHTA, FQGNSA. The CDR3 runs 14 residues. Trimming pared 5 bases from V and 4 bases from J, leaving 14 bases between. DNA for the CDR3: TGTGCCAGCAGCCCCGGGGCAGGGACCTATGGCTACACCTTC. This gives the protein CASSPGAGTYGYTF.

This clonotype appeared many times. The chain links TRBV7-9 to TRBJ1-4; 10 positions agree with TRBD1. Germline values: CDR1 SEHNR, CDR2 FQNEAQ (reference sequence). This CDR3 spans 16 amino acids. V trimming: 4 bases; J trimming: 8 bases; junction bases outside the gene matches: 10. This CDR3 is CASSSGQGELGEKLFF. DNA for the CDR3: TGTGCCAGCAGCTCTGGACAGGGGGAATTAGGGGAAAAACTGTTTTTT.

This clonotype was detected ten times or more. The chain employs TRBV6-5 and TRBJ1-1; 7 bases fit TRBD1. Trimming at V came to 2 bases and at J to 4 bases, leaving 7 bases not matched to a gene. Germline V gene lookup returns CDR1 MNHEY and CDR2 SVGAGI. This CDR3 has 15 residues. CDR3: CASSYVKGARTEAFF. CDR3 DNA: TGTGCCAGCAGTTACGTGAAGGGGGCGCGCACTGAAGCTTTCTTT.